This T cell receptor beta chain was sequenced during a study of T cell responses to AZD1222 COVID-19 vaccine. Assay used: immunoSEQ multiplex PCR; TCRdb lists only in-frame clones, some missing. The table has roughly 270,000 clones, approximately 94% seen once. This CDR3 contains 14 residues. V was clipped by 1 base and J by 6 bases, with 13 bases between them. Germline assignment: CDR1 SEHNR and CDR2 FQNEAQ (reference sequence). Study-wide results and limits: With dominance at 160-218 and 743-854, vaccine-associated CD4 TCRs spanned spike.

A note on this clone: Antigen: not known.

The TCR was taken from an adult who received the AZD1222 COVID-19 vaccine. Specimen: peripheral blood, collected 28 days after the second AZD1222 dose. The genes are TRBV7-9 and TRBJ2-7, with D uncertain. The CDR3 coding sequence is TGTGCCAGCAGCTTAGGGTTAGGGTTCACCGAGCAGTACTTC. Translating it yields CASSLGLGFTEQYF.